This is a list of T cell receptor beta chains from one sample in a study of control samples from healthy donors and cancer patients. Assay used: immunoSEQ multiplex PCR; TCRdb lists only in-frame clones, some missing. The sample carries some 120,000 clones, over 90% recorded once. Sample: blood. These receptors originate from a man aged 30-40 years in good health. CDR3s include the opening cysteine and the closing phenylalanine or tryptophan. The order of the fields is D gene, V gene, J gene, clone size, CDR3 protein, CDR3 DNA. A D gene is named only where the DNA matches it firmly. The listing skips clone size in some rows; elsewhere it reads once, few, many or a size class.

-	TRBV28	TRBJ1-2	-	CASSALVGSNYGYTF	TGTGCCAGCAGTGCCCTCGTCGGGTCTAACTATGGCTACACCTTC
-	TRBV15	TRBJ1-3	-	CATSRDYSSSGNTIYF	TGTGCCACCAGCAGAGACTACAGCTCCTCTGGAAACACCATATATTTT
TRBD1	TRBV9	TRBJ2-1	-	CASSRGPEQFF	TGTGCCAGCAGCAGGGGGCCGGAGCAGTTCTTC
-	TRBV5-1	TRBJ2-3	-	CASSLASAGTADTQYF	TGCGCCAGCAGCTTGGCCTCCGCCGGGACTGCAGATACGCAGTATTTT
TRBD1	TRBV9	TRBJ1-1	-	CASSELGQVLNTEAFF	TGTGCCAGCAGCGAGCTGGGACAGGTCCTGAACACTGAAGCTTTCTTT
TRBD1	TRBV19	TRBJ2-3	medium-sized	CASSTGTGHTDTQYF	TGTGCCAGTAGTACCGGGACAGGCCACACAGATACGCAGTATTTT
-	TRBV5-1	TRBJ1-2	-	CASSERLVEGYTF	TGCGCCAGCAGCGAGAGGCTAGTGGAGGGCTACACCTTC
-	TRBV3-1/TRBV3-2	TRBJ1-1	-	CASSQDKEPRTSQEAFF	TGTGCCAGCAGCCAAGATAAGGAACCACGGACATCACAAGAAGCTTTCTTT
-	TRBV19	TRBJ1-1	-	CASRIPGMDTEAFF	TGTGCCAGTAGGATCCCCGGGATGGACACTGAAGCTTTCTTT
TRBD2	TRBV5-5	TRBJ2-6	-	CASSSSGGFYVLTF	TGTGCCAGCAGCAGTAGCGGGGGGTTCTACGTCCTGACTTTC
TRBD1	TRBV5-1	TRBJ2-3	-	CASSAGDSSSDTQYF	TGCGCCAGCTCCGCCGGGGACAGTTCTTCAGATACGCAGTATTTT
TRBD2	TRBV10-3	TRBJ2-1	-	CAISRLAGTYNEQFF	TGTGCCATCAGCCGACTAGCGGGGACCTACAATGAGCAGTTCTTC
-	TRBV6-6	TRBJ1-1	-	CASSYTSGANTEAFF	TGTGCCAGCAGTTACACCTCCGGGGCCAACACTGAAGCTTTCTTT
-	TRBV5-5	TRBJ1-4	-	CASSPLGINEKLFF	TGTGCCAGCAGCCCCCTAGGGATTAATGAAAAACTGTTTTTT
-	TRBV5-5	TRBJ2-2	-	CASSFATGELFF	TGTGCCAGCAGCTTTGCCACCGGGGAGCTGTTTTTT
TRBD2	TRBV5-1	TRBJ2-5	-	CASSLVLAGETQYF	TGCGCCAGCAGCTTGGTACTAGCGGGAGAGACCCAGTACTTC
-	TRBV28	TRBJ1-1	-	CASSLWGPAIIGAFF	TGTGCCAGCAGTTTATGGGGACCGGCGATAATAGGAGCTTTCTTT
-	TRBV24-1	TRBJ2-5	-	CATSDSGTPQETQYF	TGTGCCACCAGTGATTCCGGGACACCTCAAGAGACCCAGTACTTC
-	TRBV11-2	TRBJ2-3	once	CASSLDYSRAQYF	TGTGCCAGCAGCTTAGACTACTCTAGAGCGCAGTATTTT
-	TRBV24-1	TRBJ1-4	-	CATSGRVGSTNEKLFF	TGTGCCACCAGTGGGAGGGTAGGGTCAACTAATGAAAAACTGTTTTTT
-	TRBV2	TRBJ2-5	-	CASSEGNSRGTQYF	TGTGCCAGCAGTGAAGGAAACAGCCGGGGGACCCAGTACTTC
TRBD1	TRBV5-4	TRBJ1-4	-	CASSNRDRGNEKLFF	TGTGCCAGCAGCAACCGGGACAGGGGTAATGAAAAACTGTTTTTT
-	TRBV3-1/TRBV3-2	TRBJ1-4	once	CASSHIGPTNEKLFF	TGTGCCAGCAGCCATATTGGTCCCACTAATGAAAAACTGTTTTTT
TRBD2	TRBV9	TRBJ2-1	-	CASSPQRGVTYNEQFF	TGTGCCAGCAGCCCCCAGCGGGGGGTAACCTACAATGAGCAGTTCTTC
-	TRBV12-5	TRBJ2-2	-	CASGSTERRPTGLWTGELFF	TGTGCTAGTGGTTCGACCGAACGCCGACCGACCGGGCTCTGGACCGGGGAGCTGTTTTTT
-	TRBV14	TRBJ2-2	-	CASSQVIGAGELFF	TGTGCCAGCAGCCAAGTGATCGGGGCCGGGGAGCTGTTTTTT
TRBD2	TRBV11-2	TRBJ2-3	-	CASSLEAGGSTDTQYF	TGTGCCAGCAGCTTAGAGGCGGGGGGCAGCACAGATACGCAGTATTTT
TRBD1	TRBV2	TRBJ1-2	once	CASSEAQGANYGYTF	TGTGCCAGCAGTGAAGCACAGGGGGCTAACTATGGCTACACCTTC
TRBD2	TRBV6-5	TRBJ2-7	-	CASSSSGGYEQYF	TGTGCCAGCAGTAGCAGCGGGGGGTACGAGCAGTACTTC